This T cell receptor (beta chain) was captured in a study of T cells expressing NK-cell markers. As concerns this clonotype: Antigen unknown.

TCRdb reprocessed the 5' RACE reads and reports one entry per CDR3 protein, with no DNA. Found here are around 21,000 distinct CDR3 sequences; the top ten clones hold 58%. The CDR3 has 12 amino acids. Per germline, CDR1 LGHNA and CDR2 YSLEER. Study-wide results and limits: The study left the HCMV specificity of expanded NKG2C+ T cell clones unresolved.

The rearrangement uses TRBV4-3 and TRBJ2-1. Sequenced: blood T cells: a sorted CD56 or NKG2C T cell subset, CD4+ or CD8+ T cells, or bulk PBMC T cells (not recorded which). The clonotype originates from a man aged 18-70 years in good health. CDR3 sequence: CASSQGMDEQFF.